One T cell receptor beta chain is described in this entry. The antigen is not known. This CDR3 is 12 amino acids long. The V gene lost 8 bases and the J gene lost 1 base, with 8 bases spanning the gap. Per germline, CDR1 ENHRY and CDR2 SYGVKD. The primer mix had 60 Vbeta and 13 Jbeta primers. Sequenced by immunoSEQ multiplex PCR; TCRdb stores in-frame clones only, minus some. Of 75,000 to 95,000 clones detected, 60% to 70% appear once; the ten largest clones hold around 6.6%. The data were obtained in a study of cytomegalovirus exposure and HLA in healthy donors. Whole-study findings and limits: Fewer N-insertions (relative to the roughly 630-donor mean) were reportedly seen in an Asian-associated ancestry cluster in a later analysis.

Sequenced material: PBMCs. This TCR came from a woman in her 30s in good health and CMV-seronegative. The gene calls are TRBV10-3 and TRBJ1-1, with D tentatively TRBD1 (5 bases). CDR3 protein: CAILGENTEAFF. The CDR3 DNA reads TGTGCCATCTTAGGGGAGAACACTGAAGCTTTCTTT.